The 2 T cell receptor beta chains below were found in one sample sequenced in a study of blood T cell repertoires in COVID-19. Sequencing used immunoSEQ multiplex PCR; TCRdb keeps in-frame clones, though not all of them. Of 70,000 to 85,000 clones in the sample, around 88% are singletons; the top ten hold roughly two fifths. Material for sequencing was peripheral blood. All receptors come from an elderly man with active or convalescent COVID-19.

With regard to this clone: Other nucleotide sequences in the sample specify the same CDR3. The V gene is TRBV3-1 (or the pseudogene TRBV3-2), the J gene TRBJ2-1; 14 bases fit TRBD2. CDR1 and CDR2 (germline): LGHDT, YNNKEL (reference sequence). The ends lost 4 bases at V and 6 bases at J; junction bases unmatched: 2. This CDR3 is 15 amino acids long. Written as DNA, the CDR3 is TGTGCCAGCAGCCCGGGACTAGCGGGAGCCAATGAGCAGTTCTTC. Its translation is CASSPGLAGANEQFF.

Sample share makes this clone hyperexpanded. The V call is TRBV28, the J call TRBJ1-5; D gene unclear. With 4 bases removed from V and 5 bases from J, the gap between germline ends came to 6 bases. Per germline, CDR1 MDHEN and CDR2 SYDVKM. The CDR3 loop spans 12 amino acids. CDR3 DNA: TGTGCCAGCAGTTGGGAGTATCAGCCCCAGCATTTT. As protein: CASSWEYQPQHF.